These T cell receptor beta chains were read from a single sample in a study of CD8+ T cells in alopecia areata. Data came from immunoSEQ multiplex PCR; TCRdb stores just in-frame clones and leaves some out. This table has 98,000 or so clones, approximately 60% appearing once. The source material was CD8+ T cells sorted from blood. Every receptor here comes from a human donor in good health. Each CDR3 is given with its conserved first and last residue. The order of the fields is CDR3 protein, CDR3 DNA, clone size, D gene, J gene, V gene. A D gene is named only where the DNA matches it firmly. A clone size is listed for some rows: how often the clone was seen (once, few, many), or a class if it is expanded.

CSVVGFGSDYGYTF | TGCAGCGTTGTCGGGTTCGGGAGCGACTATGGCTACACCTTC | . | . | TRBJ1-2 | TRBV29-1
CSADGDRGNYGYTF | TGCAGCGCCGACGGGGACAGGGGGAACTATGGCTACACCTTC | few | TRBD1 | TRBJ1-2 | TRBV29-1
CANLFSGANVLTF | TGTGCCAACCTATTCTCTGGGGCCAACGTCCTGACTTTC | . | . | TRBJ2-6 | TRBV2
CASSLGGFESDEQYF | TGTGCCAGCAGCTTAGGGGGGTTCGAGAGCGACGAGCAGTACTTC | many | . | TRBJ2-7 | TRBV7-9
CASSPGRSNSPLHF | TGTGCCAGCAGCCCAGGACGGTCTAATTCACCCCTCCACTTT | medium-sized | . | TRBJ1-6 | TRBV7-9
CSVEQGNEQYF | TGCAGCGTTGAACAGGGAAACGAGCAGTACTTC | . | . | TRBJ2-7 | TRBV29-1
CASSQVQVGNSPLHF | TGCGCCAGCAGCCAAGTACAGGTCGGAAATTCACCCCTCCACTTT | . | . | TRBJ1-6 | TRBV4-3
CASSGWSGINYGYTF | TGTGCCAGCAGCGGCTGGTCAGGGATTAACTATGGCTACACCTTC | . | . | TRBJ1-2 | TRBV7-9
CASSSPGGRSYNSPLHF | TGTGCTAGCAGCTCCCCGGGAGGTCGCTCCTATAATTCACCCCTCCACTTT | . | . | TRBJ1-6 | TRBV7-7
CASSYFFLGISYEQYF | TGTGCCAGCAGTTACTTCTTTCTCGGAATAAGCTACGAGCAGTACTTC | . | . | TRBJ2-7 | TRBV6-5
CASSPGWIANTGELFF | TGTGCCAGCAGTCCGGGGTGGATCGCGAACACCGGGGAGCTGTTTTTT | . | . | TRBJ2-2 | TRBV28
CASSFSGPNSPLHF | TGTGCCAGCAGTTTTTCAGGGCCTAATTCACCCCTCCACTTT | . | . | TRBJ1-6 | TRBV27
CASSQGQASDTQYF | TGTGCCAGCAGTCAGGGACAGGCATCGGATACGCAGTATTTT | few | TRBD1 | TRBJ2-3 | TRBV6-5
CASSGSGTGGGETQYF | TGTGCCAGCAGTGGCTCCGGGACAGGGGGCGGAGAGACCCAGTACTTC | . | TRBD1 | TRBJ2-5 | TRBV2
CASSLSPTPRGNSPLHF | TGTGCCAGCAGTTTATCGCCCACCCCGAGGGGAAATTCACCCCTCCACTTT | once | . | TRBJ1-6 | TRBV27
CASSAPVQGGTDTQYF | TGTGCCAGCTCAGCACCGGTCCAGGGGGGCACAGATACGCAGTATTTT | . | TRBD1 | TRBJ2-3 | TRBV18
CASRSGSITDTQYF | TGTGCCAGCAGGTCGGGCTCTATCACAGATACGCAGTATTTT | . | . | TRBJ2-3 | TRBV5-6
CSLEMGQGESYNEQFF | TGCAGCCTGGAAATGGGACAGGGGGAGTCCTACAATGAGCAGTTCTTC | few | TRBD1 | TRBJ2-1 | TRBV29-1
CSVPRDSSSYEQYF | TGCAGCGTCCCCCGGGACAGTAGTTCCTACGAGCAGTACTTC | . | TRBD1 | TRBJ2-7 | TRBV29-1
CASSQGTETPGYTF | TGCGCCAGCAGTCAAGGGACAGAAACTCCTGGCTACACCTTC | few | TRBD1 | TRBJ1-2 | TRBV23-1
CASSLGGAYEQFF | TGTGCCAGCAGCTTGGGTGGGGCGTATGAGCAGTTCTTC | . | . | TRBJ2-1 | TRBV11-3
CASSLPPGGTYEQYF | TGTGCCAGCAGCTTGCCCCCGGGGGGAACCTACGAGCAGTACTTC | . | TRBD2 | TRBJ2-7 | TRBV7-8
CAWRADRNTEAFF | TGTGCCTGGAGGGCCGACAGGAACACTGAAGCTTTCTTT | . | . | TRBJ1-1 | TRBV30
CASSLVQQKLEQYF | TGTGCCAGCAGCTTAGTTCAGCAAAAGCTCGAGCAGTACTTC | few | . | TRBJ2-7 | TRBV13
CASSEGREQHF | TGTGCCAGCAGTGAAGGACGGGAACAGCATTTT | . | . | TRBJ1-5 | TRBV6-1
CASSTQGVALTEAFF | TGCGCCAGCAGCACTCAGGGGGTCGCCCTAACTGAAGCTTTCTTT | once | TRBD1 | TRBJ1-1 | TRBV4-1
CASSRPGGDQPQHF | TGCGCCAGCAGCCGCCCAGGGGGGGATCAGCCCCAGCATTTT | . | TRBD1 | TRBJ1-5 | TRBV4-1
CASSLGTYEQYF | TGTGCCAGCAGCCTCGGTACCTACGAGCAGTACTTC | . | . | TRBJ2-7 | TRBV7-9
CASSQGEGADTQYF | TGTGCCAGCAGCCAAGGGGAGGGGGCAGATACGCAGTATTTT | . | . | TRBJ2-3 | TRBV4-2
CASSASPLFGLDF | TGTGCCAGCAGTGCAAGCCCCCTCTTTGGACTCGATTTT | . | . | TRBJ1-5 | TRBV2
CASSWGGAVEASHEQYF | TGTGCCAGCAGCTGGGGTGGGGCAGTGGAAGCCTCGCACGAGCAGTACTTC | . | . | TRBJ2-7 | TRBV5-4
CAWSLTGGGNYDTQYF | TGTGCCTGGAGTTTAACAGGGGGCGGAAATTATGATACGCAGTATTTT | . | TRBD1 | TRBJ2-3 | TRBV30
CSVAGTSSYNEQFF | TGCAGCGTGGCCGGGACTAGTTCCTACAATGAGCAGTTCTTC | . | TRBD2 | TRBJ2-1 | TRBV29-1
CAWSVVGRQSEQYF | TGTGCCTGGAGTGTAGTGGGACGGCAAAGCGAGCAGTACTTC | . | . | TRBJ2-7 | TRBV30
CSVDGAGGLHEQYF | TGCAGCGTTGACGGGGCGGGGGGCCTCCACGAGCAGTACTTC | . | TRBD2 | TRBJ2-7 | TRBV29-1
CASSFLAGANNEQFF | TGTGCCAGCAGTTTCCTAGCGGGGGCAAACAATGAGCAGTTCTTC | few | TRBD2 | TRBJ2-1 | TRBV6-1
CASSRTGVDIQYF | TGTGCCAGCAGCCGGACAGGGGTCGACATTCAGTACTTC | few | TRBD1 | TRBJ2-4 | TRBV28
CAWSRLAGGRDEQFF | TGTGCCTGGAGTCGACTAGCGGGGGGGCGCGATGAGCAGTTCTTC | few | TRBD2 | TRBJ2-1 | TRBV30
CASSFGGASTDTQYF | TGTGCCAGCAGCTTCGGAGGGGCTAGCACAGATACGCAGTATTTT | . | . | TRBJ2-3 | TRBV5-6
CATSWGYRAGDYNEQFF | TGTGCCACCAGCTGGGGGTATCGGGCAGGAGACTACAATGAGCAGTTCTTC | . | . | TRBJ2-1 | TRBV15
CASSPTGTGDEQYF | TGTGCCAGCAGCCCGACGGGGACAGGGGACGAGCAGTACTTC | few | TRBD1 | TRBJ2-7 | TRBV11-2
CASSFGTGEQYF | TGTGCCAGCAGCTTCGGGACGGGTGAGCAGTACTTC | . | . | TRBJ2-7 | TRBV5-4
CASRAGGTEAFF | TGTGCCAGCAGAGCAGGGGGAACTGAAGCTTTCTTT | . | TRBD1 | TRBJ1-1 | TRBV6-6